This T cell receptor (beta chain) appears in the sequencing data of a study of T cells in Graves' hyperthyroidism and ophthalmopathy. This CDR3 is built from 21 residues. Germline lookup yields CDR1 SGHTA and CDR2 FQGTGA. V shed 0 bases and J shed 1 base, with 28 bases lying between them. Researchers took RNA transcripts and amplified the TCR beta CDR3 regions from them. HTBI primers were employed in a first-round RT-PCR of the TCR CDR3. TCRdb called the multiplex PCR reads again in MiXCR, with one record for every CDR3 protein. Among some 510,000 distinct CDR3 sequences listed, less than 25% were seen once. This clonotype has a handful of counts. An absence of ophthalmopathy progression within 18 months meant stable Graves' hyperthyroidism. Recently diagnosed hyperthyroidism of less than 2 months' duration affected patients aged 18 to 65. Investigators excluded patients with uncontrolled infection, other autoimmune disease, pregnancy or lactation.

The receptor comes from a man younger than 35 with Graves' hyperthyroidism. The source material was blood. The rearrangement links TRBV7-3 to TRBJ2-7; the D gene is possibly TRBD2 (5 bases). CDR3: CASSLTRSPGYLDGGSYEQYF. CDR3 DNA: TGTGCCAGCAGCTTAACGCGGTCCCCGGGATATCTCGATGGCGGATCCTACGAGCAGTACTTC.